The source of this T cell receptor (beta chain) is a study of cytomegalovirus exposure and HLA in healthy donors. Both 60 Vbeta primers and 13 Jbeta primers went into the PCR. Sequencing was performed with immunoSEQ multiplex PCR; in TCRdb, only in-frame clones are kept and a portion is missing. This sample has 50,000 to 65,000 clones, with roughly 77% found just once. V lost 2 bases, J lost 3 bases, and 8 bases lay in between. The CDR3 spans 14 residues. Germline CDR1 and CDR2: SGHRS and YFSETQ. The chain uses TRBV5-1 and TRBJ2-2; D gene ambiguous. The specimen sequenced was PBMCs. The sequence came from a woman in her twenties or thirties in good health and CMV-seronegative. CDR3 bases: TGCGCCAGCAGCTTCACTATGTACACCGGGGAGCTGTTTTTT. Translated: CASSFTMYTGELFF. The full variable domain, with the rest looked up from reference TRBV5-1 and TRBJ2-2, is KAGVTQTPRYLIKTRGQQVTLSCSPISGHRSVSWYQQTPGQGLQFLFEYFSETQRNKGNFPGRFSGRQFSNSRSEMNVSTLELGDSALYLCASSFTMYTGELFFGEGSRLTVL.